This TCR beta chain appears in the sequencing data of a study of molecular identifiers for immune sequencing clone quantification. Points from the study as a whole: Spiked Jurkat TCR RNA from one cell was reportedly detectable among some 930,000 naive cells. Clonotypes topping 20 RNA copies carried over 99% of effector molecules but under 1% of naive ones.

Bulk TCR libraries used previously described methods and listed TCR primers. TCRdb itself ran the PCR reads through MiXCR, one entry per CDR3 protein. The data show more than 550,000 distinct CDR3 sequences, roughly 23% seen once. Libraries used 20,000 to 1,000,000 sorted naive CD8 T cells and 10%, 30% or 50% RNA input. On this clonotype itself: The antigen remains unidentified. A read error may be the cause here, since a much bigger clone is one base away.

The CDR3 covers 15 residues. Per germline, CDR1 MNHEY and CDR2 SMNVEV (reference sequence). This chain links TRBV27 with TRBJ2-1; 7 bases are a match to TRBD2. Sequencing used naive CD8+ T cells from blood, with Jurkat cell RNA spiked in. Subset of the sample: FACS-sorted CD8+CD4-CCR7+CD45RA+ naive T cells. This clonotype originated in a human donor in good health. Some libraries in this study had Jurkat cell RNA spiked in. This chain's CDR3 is CASSSLPGRMDEQLF. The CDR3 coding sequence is TGTGCCAGCAGTTCACTCCCCGGGAGGATGGATGAGCAGCTCTTC.